The clone carrying this TCR beta chain was seen a few times. The antigen is unknown. The data stem from a study of cytomegalovirus exposure and HLA in healthy donors. Study-level points and caveats: In presence/absence analyses, roughly uniform sequencing depth across donors was assumed.

Per the germline V gene, CDR1 is SQVTM and CDR2 is ANQGSEA. V was pared by 6 bases and J by 7 bases, with 6 bases between. There are 9 residues in the CDR3. PCR amplification relied on 60 Vbeta primers (plus 13 Jbeta primers). Generated by immunoSEQ multiplex PCR, the TCRdb table keeps only in-frame clones and is missing some. The data contain about 100,000 clones, more than 60% of them singletons. The rearrangement uses TRBV29-1 and TRBJ1-2; D is ambiguous. The sample comprised PBMCs. This sequence was found in a woman younger than 30 in good health and CMV-seropositive. CDR3 residues: CSVRGGYTF. The CDR3 nucleotides are TGCAGCGTCAGAGGTGGCTACACCTTC.